Each of the 7 T cell receptor beta chains below was sequenced from the same sample in a study of T cells in Graves' hyperthyroidism and ophthalmopathy. Template material for amplifying TCR beta CDR3 regions consisted of RNA transcripts. When the TCR CDR3 underwent first-round RT-PCR, the HTBI primer set was used. MiXCR was run by TCRdb on the multiplex PCR reads, yielding one entry per CDR3 protein. The data hold about 350,000 distinct CDR3 sequences, with about 15% observed a single time. Specimen: blood. The source of these receptors is a woman aged 25 to 39 with Graves' hyperthyroidism.

At least ten counts were recorded for this clonotype. The V and J genes are TRBV12-5 and TRBJ2-2; maybe TRBD1 (5 bases). V lost 5 bases and J lost 1, with 8 bases in between. This CDR3 spans 14 amino acids. CDR1 and CDR2 from the germline V gene are LGHNT and FRNRAP. The CDR3 bases are TGTGCTAGTGGTACCGGACAGAACACCGGGGAGCTGTTTTTT. Residues: CASGTGQNTGELFF.

This clonotype was seen repeatedly, ten times or more. The V gene is TRBV6-2 or TRBV6-3, the J gene TRBJ2-4, with 7 bases lining up with TRBD2. After removal of 0 bases from V and 5 bases from J, the junction contained 10 bases not matched to a gene. In germline, CDR1 is MNHEY, CDR2 SVGEGT. The CDR3 is 17 residues long. In DNA form, the CDR3 reads TGTGCCAGCAGTTACTCGAAAGGGGCGGGAGTCCAAAACATTCAGTACTTC. Protein product: CASSYSKGAGVQNIQYF.

There are a few counts of this clonotype. This rearrangement joins TRBV5-5 to TRBJ2-1; 7 bases are a match to TRBD2. V was pared by 0 bases and J by 4 bases, with 4 bases of the junction left unmatched. CDR1 is SGHKS and CDR2 is YYEKEE in the germline V gene (reference sequence). The CDR3 runs 15 residues. CDR3 region: CASSLELASYNEQFF. DNA for the CDR3: TGTGCCAGCAGCTTGGAACTAGCGAGTTACAATGAGCAGTTCTTC.

There are many counts of this clonotype. The chain has TRBV29-1 and TRBJ2-2; 7 bases align to TRBD1. V shed 4 bases and J 2 bases; nucleotides not matched to a gene: 4. CDR1 SQVTM and CDR2 ANQGSEA come from the germline V gene. This CDR3 has 14 residues. The CDR3 spells CSVVGGHNTGELFF. The CDR3 DNA reads TGCAGCGTTGTAGGGGGCCATAACACCGGGGAGCTGTTTTTT.

This clonotype has ten or more counts. The genes are TRBV29-1 and TRBJ2-1, with unresolved D. Per the germline V gene, CDR1 is SQVTM and CDR2 is ANQGSEA. The V and J ends lost 3 bases and 1 base respectively, with 16 bases between them. The CDR3 covers 16 residues. For the CDR3, the DNA is TGCAGCGTTGATCGGGCTTCTTCAAGGTCCTACAATGAGCAGTTCTTC. It codes for CSVDRASSRSYNEQFF.

The chain combines TRBV28 with TRBJ1-1, with a weak D call TRBD1 (5 bases). V was shortened by 0 bases and J by 4 bases, with 27 bases between the two germline ends. The length of the CDR3 is 20 residues. CDR1 is MDHEN, CDR2 SYDVKM, per germline. The CDR3 DNA sequence: TGTGCCAGCAGTTTATGCATATTTTCGGGACCAGCTTACGGCGGCACTGAAGCTTTCTTT. This gives the protein CASSLCIFSGPAYGGTEAFF.

The sample holds many counts of this clonotype. The V gene is TRBV29-1, the J gene TRBJ2-7, with TRBD1 as a possible D gene (7 bases). The germline CDR1 and CDR2 sequences are SQVTM and ANQGSEA. The CDR3 loop spans 13 amino acids. The V end was cut by 7 bases, the J end by 3 bases, with 16 bases between. In DNA, the CDR3 is TGCAGCGCACATAGACAGGGAGGCTACGAGCAGTACTTC. This translates into CSAHRQGGYEQYF.